These 5 T cell receptor beta chains were sequenced from one sample in a study of OX40 agonist ivuxolimab in advanced cancers. Assay: immunoSEQ multiplex PCR; the TCRdb copy retains only in-frame clones and omits some. The data contain under 90,000 clones, around 90% of them singletons. The sequenced sample was CD4+ or CD8+ T cells sorted from blood, obtained in a trial of the OX40 agonist ivuxolimab. These receptors originate from an adult with an advanced solid tumor such as melanoma, head and neck, liver or kidney cancer.

V is TRBV28 and J is TRBJ1-5, with D unclear. The CDR3 sequence is 16 residues long. The germline CDR1 and CDR2 sequences are MDHEN and SYDVKM. Trimming removed 6 bases at V and 1 base at J, with 16 bases between. CDR3 sequence (DNA): TGTGCCAGCAGCCCGTTACTTAGAGGAAGCAATCAGCCCCAGCATTTT. This translates into CASSPLLRGSNQPQHF.

This chain joins TRBV28 and TRBJ1-2, with 8 bases aligning to TRBD1. J gave up 4 bases and V 4 bases, and 5 bases lay outside the gene matches. The CDR3 length is 14 residues. Germline CDR1 reads MDHEN; CDR2 reads SYDVKM. CDR3 region: CASSYPGQAYGYTF. CDR3 in DNA: TGTGCCAGCAGTTACCCGGGACAGGCCTATGGCTACACCTTC.

The table lists this clone with a count of one. The chain combines TRBV6-6 with TRBJ1-1; D is perhaps TRBD1 (6 bases). The CDR3 runs 15 residues. V lost 6 bases and J 3 bases, leaving 17 bases between the germline ends. Per the germline V gene, CDR1 is MNHNY and CDR2 is SVGAGI (reference sequence). The CDR3 sequence: CASRTTSGVDTEAFF. In DNA, the CDR3 is TGTGCCAGCAGAACCACCTCAGGGGTAGACACTGAAGCTTTCTTT.

This clone turned up a few times. This chain joins TRBV5-1 and TRBJ2-2; TRBD1 matches 7 bases. Germline CDR1 reads SGHRS; CDR2 reads YFSETQ. V was pared by 1 base and J by 7 bases, with 10 bases of the junction left unmatched. CDR3 length: 16 residues. CDR3 region: CASSLLGGLVVGELFF. The CDR3 region has the DNA TGCGCCAGCAGCTTGTTAGGGGGCTTGGTAGTCGGGGAGCTGTTTTTT.

This chain joins TRBV7-9 and TRBJ1-1; tentatively, D is TRBD1 (6 bases). Germline CDR1 SEHNR, CDR2 FQNEAQ (reference sequence). V lost 2 bases and J 4 bases, leaving 14 bases between the germline ends. The CDR3 has 15 residues. CDR3 sequence: CASSLLAGASTEAFF. In nucleotides, the CDR3 is TGTGCCAGCAGCTTATTAGCGGGGGCGAGCACTGAAGCTTTCTTT.